This is a list of T cell receptor beta chains from one sample in a study of graft-versus-host responses after intestinal transplantation. Sequencing was performed with immunoSEQ multiplex PCR; in TCRdb, only in-frame clones are kept and a portion is missing. The sample contains about 100,000 clones, roughly 90% of which appear only once. Sequencing was performed on PBMCs, taken about 450 days after intestinal transplant. The receptors shown here come from a human patient who received an intestinal transplant, so some T cells may come from the graft donor. The CDR3 runs from the conserved cysteine through the conserved F or W. The D gene is left open where the match is weak. Size values are once, few and many counts, or a class for expanded clones, and some rows have none.

d_call	clone_size	v_call	j_call	cdr3_aa	cdr3_nt
TRBD1	-	TRBV6-5	TRBJ1-4	CASSRDRSTNEKLFF	TGTGCCAGCAGTCGGGACAGGTCAACTAATGAAAAACTGTTTTTT
-	-	TRBV4-1	TRBJ2-3	CASSPTSVTDTQYF	TGCGCCAGCAGCCCGACTAGTGTAACAGATACGCAGTATTTT
-	-	TRBV29-1	TRBJ1-5	CSAQGREDQPQHF	TGCAGCGCCCAGGGTAGAGAGGATCAGCCCCAGCATTTT
TRBD2	-	TRBV5-1	TRBJ2-3	CASSLESGGAGDTQYF	TGCGCCAGCAGCTTGGAGAGCGGGGGGGCTGGAGATACGCAGTATTTT
-	-	TRBV5-1	TRBJ1-3	CASSLATVGSGNTIYF	TGCGCCAGCAGCTTGGCTACCGTGGGCTCTGGAAACACCATATATTTT
-	-	TRBV11-2	TRBJ1-6	CASSYGTGRGYNSPLHF	TGTGCCAGCAGCTACGGCACAGGGAGAGGCTATAATTCACCCCTCCACTTT
-	-	TRBV7-2	TRBJ2-1	CASSLGVGSYNEQFF	TGTGCCAGCAGCTTAGGAGTAGGTTCCTACAATGAGCAGTTCTTC
TRBD1	-	TRBV5-4	TRBJ2-7	CASRTGTGGRYEQYF	TGTGCCAGCAGAACCGGGACAGGGGGCCGGTACGAGCAGTACTTC
TRBD1	-	TRBV29-1	TRBJ2-1	CSVGPPQGARNEQFF	TGCAGCGTGGGGCCCCCACAGGGGGCTAGGAATGAGCAGTTCTTC
-	-	TRBV5-1	TRBJ1-2	CASNRRAVRKTYGYTF	TGCGCCAGCAACCGTCGAGCGGTTCGAAAGACCTATGGCTACACCTTC
-	few	TRBV27	TRBJ2-7	CASSLAGRGYEQYF	TGTGCCAGCAGTTTAGCAGGCCGGGGCTACGAGCAGTACTTC
-	-	TRBV10-3	TRBJ2-3	CAISGSITGADTQYF	TGTGCCATCAGTGGGTCGATCACGGGTGCAGATACGCAGTATTTT